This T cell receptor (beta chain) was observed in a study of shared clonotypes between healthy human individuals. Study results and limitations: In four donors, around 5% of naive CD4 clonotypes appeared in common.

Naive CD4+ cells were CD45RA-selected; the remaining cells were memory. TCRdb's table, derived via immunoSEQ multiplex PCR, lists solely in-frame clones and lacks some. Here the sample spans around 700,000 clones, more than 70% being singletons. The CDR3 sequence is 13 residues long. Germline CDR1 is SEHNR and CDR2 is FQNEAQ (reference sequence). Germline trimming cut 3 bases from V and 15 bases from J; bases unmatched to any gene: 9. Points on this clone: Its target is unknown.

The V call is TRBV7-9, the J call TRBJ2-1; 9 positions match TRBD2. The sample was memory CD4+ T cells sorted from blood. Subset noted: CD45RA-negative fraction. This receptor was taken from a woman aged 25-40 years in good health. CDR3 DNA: TGTGCCAGCAGCTTTGGGGCGGGAGGGCCTATGTTCTTC. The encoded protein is CASSFGAGGPMFF.